The T cell receptor beta chain under discussion was sequenced for a study of T cell repertoires in cytomegalovirus infection. Study information: Matching HLA type, along with CMV infection, was indicated by public TCR beta signatures.

Study-level findings and limits: Summed frequency of public TCR beta families distinguished CMV carriers with the relevant HLA.

CDR3 length: 15 amino acids. Germline V gives CDR1 SGHTA, CDR2 FQGNSA. The germline V and J ends were trimmed by 3 bases and 4 bases, with 13 bases remaining between them. This clonotype was seen many times. Its target is not known. TCRdb redid the calling of the reads with MiXCR, one entry per CDR3 protein. The sample comprises 680,000 or so distinct CDR3 sequences, approximately 33% of which are singletons, and approximately 18% rests with the top ten. The clonotype originates from a human donor in good health (CMV status not recorded). Some clones in this sample may be carry-over from other donors' samples. The V and J genes are TRBV7-2 and TRBJ2-1; D is undetermined. The input for sequencing was cultured PBMCs, taken from culture after CMV antigen stimulation. CDR3 amino acids: CASSLSPATYNEQFF. The CDR3 nucleotides read TGTGCCAGCAGCTTGAGCCCCGCGACTTACAATGAGCAGTTCTTC.